This entry features one T cell receptor (beta chain) sequence. The data were obtained in a study of T cell responses to AZD1222 COVID-19 vaccine. The CDR3 has 17 amino acids. V gave up 4 bases and J gave up 4 bases, with 23 bases separating them. CDR1 and CDR2 (germline): SGHRS, YFSETQ. The method was immunoSEQ multiplex PCR; TCRdb's version includes in-frame clones alone and lacks a portion of them. The table includes 100,000 to 150,000 clones, around 94% detected once. The receptor comes from an adult in good health. The sample here was peripheral blood, taken on day 0 of AZD1222 vaccination. The chain recombines TRBV5-1 with TRBJ1-1, with TRBD1 as a possible D gene (5 bases). The CDR3 loop reads CASSPERGVEGGTEAFF. Here the CDR3 DNA reads TGCGCCAGCAGCCCGGAAAGGGGTGTGGAGGGAGGCACTGAAGCTTTCTTT.